Listed below are T cell receptor beta chains from one sample, sequenced in a study of molecular identifiers for immune sequencing clone quantification. TCRdb re-derived calls from the PCR reads in MiXCR, one entry per CDR3 protein. The sample contains over 65,000 distinct CDR3 sequences, about 23% of which appear only once. Sequenced material: naive CD8+ T cells from blood, with Jurkat cell RNA spiked in. These receptor sequences come from a human donor in good health. Some libraries in this study had Jurkat cell RNA spiked in. Both conserved end residues are part of each CDR3. The D gene is left open where the match is weak. Where a row states a size, it is once, few, many or the class of an expanded clone; other rows omit it.

d_call,j_call,v_call,cdr3_length,clone_size,cdr3_nt,cdr3_aa
TRBD1,TRBJ1-6,TRBV9,12,.,TGTGCCGGCAGCGTAGCAGGGACAGCCCTCCACTTT,CAGSVAGTALHF
TRBD1,TRBJ1-5,TRBV12-3/TRBV12-4,15,.,TGTGCCAGCAGTTTTGCCGACAGGGCGAATCAGCCCCAGCATTTT,CASSFADRANQPQHF
.,TRBJ2-2,TRBV5-6,17,.,TGTGCCAGCAGCTTGGCTTTGGGGCTTAGTGACGCCGGGGAGCTGTTTTTT,CASSLALGLSDAGELFF
TRBD1,TRBJ2-1,TRBV15,16,few,TGTGCCACCAGCAGAGCGGTTGGACAGGGGGTCAATGAGCAGTTCTTC,CATSRAVGQGVNEQFF
TRBD2,TRBJ2-5,TRBV13,14,few,TGTGCCAGCAGCCCATGGGGGACTAAAGAGACCCAGTACTTC,CASSPWGTKETQYF
TRBD2,TRBJ2-3,TRBV19,16,few,TGTGCCAGTAGTATGCTAGCGGGGGGGCACACAGATACGCAGTATTTT,CASSMLAGGHTDTQYF
.,TRBJ2-7,TRBV28,12,many,TGTGCCAGCAGTTTGGAGGGTTACGAGCAGTACTTC,CASSLEGYEQYF
.,TRBJ2-7,TRBV6-5,13,few,TGTGCCAGCAGAGACATTGAAGCCTACGAGCAGTACTTC,CASRDIEAYEQYF
TRBD1,TRBJ2-3,TRBV9,16,many,TGTGCCAGCAGCGAGGGGGACAGGGGTGAAACAGATACGCAGTATTTT,CASSEGDRGETDTQYF
.,TRBJ2-1,TRBV14,14,.,TGTGCCAGCAGCCAAGTAAACATCTACAATGAGCAGTTCTTC,CASSQVNIYNEQFF
.,TRBJ2-1,TRBV7-3,14,many,TGTGCCAGCAGCTTAATGGGCGGATACAATGAGCAGTTCTTC,CASSLMGGYNEQFF
TRBD1,TRBJ1-1,TRBV29-1,12,many,TGCAGCGTTGAGAGGACAGGCGAAGAAGCTTTCTTT,CSVERTGEEAFF
.,TRBJ2-3,TRBV7-9,16,many,TGTGCCAGCAGCCGGACCGACAACTTCTACACAGATACGCAGTATTTT,CASSRTDNFYTDTQYF
.,TRBJ1-1,TRBV10-2,15,.,TGCGCCAGCAGTGAATACCGGGACACGGCCACTGAAGCTTTCTTT,CASSEYRDTATEAFF
.,TRBJ1-6,TRBV4-3,18,many,TGCGCCAGCAGCCAAGATTGGCAGGCGACTTCCTATAATTCACCCCTCCACTTT,CASSQDWQATSYNSPLHF
.,TRBJ2-7,TRBV29-1,12,many,TGCAGCGTTGTTCAGGGGTACTACGAGCAGTACTTC,CSVVQGYYEQYF
.,TRBJ2-7,TRBV7-9,12,few,TGTGCCAGCAGCTTAGGGGTGACCGAGCAGTACTTC,CASSLGVTEQYF
TRBD1,TRBJ1-4,TRBV7-9,14,many,TGTGCCAGCAGCTACCAGGGGGCGGGCGAAAAACTGTTTTTT,CASSYQGAGEKLFF
TRBD2,TRBJ2-7,TRBV6-5,16,few,TGTGCCAGCAGTTACTCGGCTAGCGGTCTGTCCTACGAGCAGTACTTC,CASSYSASGLSYEQYF
TRBD2,TRBJ2-3,TRBV11-2,14,many,TGTGCCAGCAGCTTCCCAGCGGGAGGTGACGGGCAGTATTTT,CASSFPAGGDGQYF
.,TRBJ2-6,TRBV19,15,.,TGTGCCAGTAGTCCCCCTGTCTCTGGGGCCAACGTCCTGGCTTTC,CASSPPVSGANVLAF